The source of this T cell receptor (beta chain) is a study of T cells in Graves' hyperthyroidism and ophthalmopathy. Fresh 10 ml peripheral blood yielded PBMCs. Many counts were recorded for this clonotype. Antigen unknown. Trimming removed 6 bases from V and 6 bases from J, with 23 bases in between. Germline V gene sequence: CDR1 MDHEN, CDR2 SYDVKM. The CDR3 spans 16 residues. Researchers amplified the TCR beta CDR3 regions from RNA transcripts. An initial round of RT-PCR targeting the TCR CDR3 relied on the HTBI primer set. TCRdb redid the calling of the multiplex PCR reads with MiXCR, one entry per CDR3 protein. This table has 300,000 to 350,000 distinct CDR3 sequences, 21% appearing once. Study conclusions and caveats: Ophthalmopathy was identified by the model a median around 6 months ahead of onset.

What was sequenced was blood. This receptor was identified in a woman between 45 and 65 years old with Graves' hyperthyroidism. The chain couples TRBV28 to TRBJ2-5; D is possibly TRBD1 (6 bases). The CDR3 bases are TGTGCCAGCAGGGATCCGGGGCTCAGGGGAGCCCAGACCCAGTACTTC. Translation gives CASRDPGLRGAQTQYF. The complete variable domain, with remaining parts taken from reference TRBV28 and TRBJ2-5, reads DVKVTQSSRYLVKRTGEKVFLECVQDMDHENMFWYRQDPGLGLRLIYFSYDVKMKEKGDIPEGYSVSREKKERFSLILESASTNQTSMYLCASRDPGLRGAQTQYFGPGTRLLVL.